What follows are 30 T cell receptor beta chains derived from one specimen sequenced in a study of blood T cell repertoires in COVID-19. TCRdb's copy holds only in-frame clones and misses some; the assay was immunoSEQ multiplex PCR. The sample has about 300,000 clones, around 85% seen once. Sequenced: PBMCs or T cells enriched from blood (not recorded which). The receptors here all came from a woman aged 30 to 39 who had been exposed to COVID-19.

This clone was detected only a few times. The rearrangement joins TRBV4-3 to TRBJ1-1; TRBD1 agrees at 9 bases. Per germline, CDR1 LGHNA and CDR2 YSLEER. The J segment lost 4 bases and the V segment lost 1 base, leaving 4 bases of the junction unmatched. The CDR3 spans 15 residues. The CDR3 is CASSQGTGEATEAFF. CDR3 bases: TGCGCCAGCAGCCAAGGGACAGGGGAGGCCACTGAAGCTTTCTTT.

This chain joins TRBV2 and TRBJ1-1; a possible D gene is TRBD1 (6 bases). Germline V gene sequence: CDR1 SNHLY, CDR2 FYNNEI. The CDR3 spans 13 residues. V shed 9 bases and J shed 11 bases, with 22 bases lying between them. In DNA, the CDR3 is TGTGCCAGTTTACAGGGTTCGTACCTACAGGCTTTCTTT. The encoded protein is CASLQGSYLQAFF.

This rearrangement joins TRBV7-9 to TRBJ2-5, with TRBD2 matching 10 bases. CDR3 length: 13 residues. The V segment lost 10 bases and the J segment 2 bases; nucleotides outside the gene matches: 4. Germline V gives CDR1 SEHNR, CDR2 FQNEAQ (reference sequence). CDR3 in amino acids: CATGTSDQETQYF. The CDR3 nucleotides read TGTGCCACCGGGACTAGCGATCAAGAGACCCAGTACTTC.

This chain links TRBV30 with TRBJ1-2, with 7 bases aligning to TRBD1. V trimming: 5 bases; J trimming: 8 bases; junction bases outside the gene matches: 8. CDR1 is GTSNPN and CDR2 is SVGIG in the germline V gene (reference sequence). This CDR3 region has 12 residues. CDR3 nucleotide sequence: TGTGCCTGGGAGGGGGCGGCTAGGGGCTACACCTTC. It translates to CAWEGAARGYTF.

V and J are TRBV3-1 (or the pseudogene TRBV3-2) and TRBJ1-2, with a weak D call TRBD1 (6 bases). The CDR3 has 15 amino acids. Germline CDR1 is LGHDT and CDR2 is YNNKEL (reference sequence). V lost 0 bases and J lost 0, with 8 bases in between. The chain's CDR3 is CASSQEDRPNYGYTF. The CDR3 DNA is TGTGCCAGCAGCCAAGAGGACAGACCTAACTATGGCTACACCTTC.

The V gene is TRBV14, the J gene TRBJ1-5, with D maybe TRBD1 (6 bases). CDR1 SGHDN and CDR2 FVKESK come from the germline V gene. The CDR3 covers 14 residues. Between the trimmed V and J ends, which lost 10 bases and 1 base, there was a span of 14 bases. This CDR3 reads CATQDRSSNQPQHF. The DNA for the CDR3 is TGTGCCACTCAAGACAGGTCGAGCAATCAGCCCCAGCATTTT.

The CDR3 sequence: CASSLVPGRVNGEAFF. DNA for the CDR3: TGCGCCAGCAGCTTGGTACCCGGCAGGGTAAATGGGGAAGCTTTCTTT. The chain recombines TRBV5-1 with TRBJ1-1, with a tentative D call TRBD1 (5 bases). Germline V gene data show CDR1 as SGHRS and CDR2 as YFSETQ. The CDR3 has 16 residues. Trimming removed 0 bases from V and 8 bases from J, with 20 bases in between.

V usage is TRBV20-1 and J usage is TRBJ2-1; unclear D gene. This CDR3 contains 10 residues. Trimming pared 5 bases from V and 6 bases from J, leaving 5 bases between. CDR1 and CDR2 from the germline V gene are DFQATT and SNEGSKA (reference sequence). This CDR3 is CSAGLNEQFF. For the CDR3, the DNA is TGCAGTGCTGGGCTCAATGAGCAGTTCTTC.

The chain couples TRBV7-3 to TRBJ2-3; 7 bases align to TRBD2. This CDR3 region has 15 residues. Per the germline V gene, CDR1 is SGHTA and CDR2 is FQGTGA. The trim removed 3 bases at V and 0 bases at J, leaving 3 bases unmatched. The CDR3 sequence: CASSFLSGSTDTQYF. The CDR3 DNA reads as TGTGCCAGCAGCTTCCTTAGCGGGAGCACAGATACGCAGTATTTT.

Concerning this clone itself: Germline and junction disagree at one end, which may indicate a read error. The rearrangement joins TRBV28 to TRBJ1-3; tentative D call: TRBD1 (6 bases). Germline CDR1 MDHEN, CDR2 SYDVKM. The CDR3 sequence is 14 residues long. The CDR3: CASSLSTGGYTIYF. CDR3 nucleotide sequence: TGTGCCAGCAGTTTATCGACAGGTGGATACACCATATATTTT.

This clone was seen at least ten times. J is TRBJ2-7 and V is TRBV25-1, with 7 bases fitting TRBD2. This CDR3 region has 12 residues. The V gene end was trimmed by 2 bases and the J gene end by 8 bases; junction bases not matched to a gene: 3. Germline loops: CDR1 MGHDK, CDR2 SYGVNS. The CDR3 spells CASSETSEKQYF. For the CDR3, the DNA is TGTGCCAGCAGTGAAACTAGCGAGAAGCAGTACTTC.

This clone came up once. The rearrangement uses TRBV5-6 and TRBJ2-7; D may be TRBD1 (6 bases). Trimming removed 4 bases from V and 6 bases from J, with 11 bases in between. CDR1 and CDR2 (germline): SGHDT, YYEEEE. The CDR3 has 12 residues. CDR3 residues: CASSGTGSEQYF. The CDR3 DNA reads as TGTGCCAGCAGCGGTACAGGGAGCGAGCAGTACTTC. Together with reference TRBV5-6 and TRBJ2-7, the CDR3 gives the full variable domain: DAGVTQSPTHLIKTRGQQVTLRCSPKSGHDTVSWYQQALGQGPQFIFQYYEEEERQRGNFPDRFSGHQFPNYSSELNVNALLLGDSALYLCASSGTGSEQYFGPGTRLTVT.

The V call is TRBV9, the J call TRBJ1-1; no clear D. This CDR3 comprises 16 residues. V was clipped by 0 bases and J by 0 bases, with 12 bases between them. Looked up from germline, CDR1 is SGDLS and CDR2 is YYNGEE. The DNA of the CDR3 is TGTGCCAGCAGCGTAGACGCAGGATCCATGAACACTGAAGCTTTCTTT. Its translation: CASSVDAGSMNTEAFF.

The V gene is TRBV5-1, the J gene TRBJ2-3; 12 bases align to TRBD2. With V trimmed by 0 bases and J by 1 base, 0 bases remained unmatched. CDR1 is SGHRS, CDR2 YFSETQ, per germline. The CDR3 totals 16 residues. CDR3 loop: CASSLGTSGGTDTQYF. The CDR3 DNA sequence: TGCGCCAGCAGCTTGGGGACTAGCGGGGGCACAGATACGCAGTATTTT.

The chain recombines TRBV6-1 with TRBJ2-5, with TRBD2 identical over 13 bases. The germline CDR1 and CDR2 sequences are MNHNS and SASEGT. The CDR3 runs 15 residues. V shed 2 bases and J 5 bases; nucleotides not matched to a gene: 2. DNA for the CDR3: TGTGCCAGCAGTGAAACTAGCGGGAGGGGGGAGACCCAGTACTTC. This gives the protein CASSETSGRGETQYF.

V and J are TRBV7-2 and TRBJ2-3, with D possibly matching TRBD1 (6 bases). V was shortened by 1 base and J by 4 bases, with 21 bases between the two germline ends. This CDR3 comprises 18 residues. Germline V gene lookup returns CDR1 SGHTA and CDR2 FQGNSA. In nucleotides, the CDR3 is TGTGCCAGCAGCTTAGGAGACAGGTGGGATTGGGCGTCAGATACGCAGTATTTT. Amino acid sequence: CASSLGDRWDWASDTQYF.

This sequence joins TRBV18 and TRBJ1-2, with 9 positions matching TRBD1. There are 16 residues in the CDR3. Germline loops: CDR1 KGHSH, CDR2 LQKENI. V was pared by 2 bases and J by 5 bases, with 9 bases of the junction left unmatched. The CDR3 sequence: CASSPESGTGSYGYTF. CDR3 nucleotides: TGTGCCAGCTCACCAGAATCCGGGACAGGGTCATATGGCTACACCTTC.

This clone appeared a single time. This chain joins TRBV7-2 and TRBJ2-2; 10 positions agree with TRBD2. Per the germline V gene, CDR1 is SGHTA and CDR2 is FQGNSA. V gave up 2 bases and J gave up 7 bases; unmatched junction bases: 10. This CDR3 region has 17 residues. The CDR3 coding sequence is TGTGCCAGCAGCTTAAGCCCTAGCGGGGGTGGAAGCGGGGAGCTGTTTTTT. Protein: CASSLSPSGGGSGELFF.

V gene TRBV6-5 combines with J gene TRBJ2-1, with a weak D call TRBD2 (6 bases). V dropped 7 bases and J dropped 0 bases, with 13 bases sitting between them. This CDR3 has 15 amino acids. The germline V gene encodes CDR1 MNHEY and CDR2 SVGAGI. The DNA for the CDR3 is TGTGCCAGCACGGTGACTAGGCTCTCCTACAATGAGCAGTTCTTC. Protein sequence: CASTVTRLSYNEQFF.

The V and J genes are TRBV9 and TRBJ2-3; 7 bases fit TRBD1. V lost 3 bases to trimming and J lost 0 bases; unmatched junction nucleotides: 10. Germline-derived CDR1 and CDR2 are SGDLS and YYNGEE. This CDR3 has 17 amino acids. In nucleotides, the CDR3 is TGTGCCAGCAGCGCAGATCCGGACAGGCGGAGCACAGATACGCAGTATTTT. The encoded protein is CASSADPDRRSTDTQYF.

The table lists this clone with many counts. This chain connects TRBV7-9 to TRBJ1-2; TRBD1 agrees at 8 bases. V lost 6 bases to trimming and J lost 9 bases; unmatched junction nucleotides: 9. Germline lookup yields CDR1 SEHNR and CDR2 FQNEAQ (reference sequence). The CDR3 totals 13 residues. The CDR3 is CASRSGQGFRYTF. DNA of the CDR3: TGTGCCAGCAGGTCAGGACAGGGTTTTCGCTACACCTTC. The full variable domain, its missing parts supplied by reference TRBV7-9 and TRBJ1-2, is DTGVSQNPRHKITKRGQNVTFRCDPISEHNRLYWYRQTLGQGPEFLTYFQNEAQLEKSRLLSDRFSAERPKGSFSTLEIQRTEQGDSAMYLCASRSGQGFRYTFGSGTRLTVV.

The rearrangement links TRBV24-1 to TRBJ1-5; TRBD1 matches 8 bases. V gave up 5 bases and J gave up 11 bases; unmatched junction bases: 10. The germline V gene has CDR1 KGHDR and CDR2 SFDVKD. CDR3 length: 14 residues. This CDR3 reads CATSVTGGRGTQHF. Here the CDR3 DNA reads TGTGCCACCAGTGTTACAGGGGGGCGTGGGACCCAGCATTTT.

This chain links TRBV4-2 with TRBJ2-5; TRBD2 might be the D (5 bases). The CDR3 covers 15 residues. Trimming stripped 0 bases from V and 5 bases from J, with 13 bases between. In germline, CDR1 is LGHNA, CDR2 YNFKEQ. The CDR3, as DNA: TGTGCCAGCAGCCAAGATCACGGGATCGGCGAGACCCAGTACTTC. It yields the protein CASSQDHGIGETQYF.

This clone was detected ten times or more. The J gene is TRBJ2-2, the V gene TRBV11-2; a possible D gene is TRBD2 (6 bases). Deletions cut 5 bases from V and 4 bases from J, with 14 bases between. This CDR3 region has 15 residues. Germline V gives CDR1 SGHAT, CDR2 FQNNGV. The CDR3 spells CASSVPTEGTGELFF. Written as DNA, the CDR3 is TGTGCCAGCAGCGTACCGACGGAGGGCACCGGGGAGCTGTTTTTT. Drawing the rest from reference TRBV11-2 and TRBJ2-2, the complete variable domain is EAGVAQSPRYKIIEKRQSVAFWCNPISGHATLYWYQQILGQGPKLLIQFQNNGVVDDSQLPKDRFSAERLKGVDSTLKIQPAKLEDSAVYLCASSVPTEGTGELFFGEGSRLTVL.

The chain employs TRBV2 and TRBJ1-2; TRBD1 might be the D (5 bases). Per the germline V gene, CDR1 is SNHLY and CDR2 is FYNNEI. The CDR3 runs 12 residues. Between the trimmed V and J ends, which lost 4 bases and 8 bases, there was a span of 11 bases. CDR3 in DNA: TGTGCCAGCAGTGTCGACCGGGGGGGCTACACCTTC. Protein: CASSVDRGGYTF.

The gene calls are TRBV5-1 and TRBJ1-4, with 7 bases identical to TRBD1. V was clipped by 2 bases and J by 5 bases; unmatched bases: 6. This CDR3 contains 15 residues. Per the germline V gene, CDR1 is SGHRS and CDR2 is YFSETQ. The CDR3 loop is CASSFGDSPNEKLFF. CDR3 nucleotides: TGCGCCAGCAGCTTCGGGGACAGCCCGAATGAAAAACTGTTTTTT.

The chain has TRBV7-8 and TRBJ2-2, with TRBD1 as a possible D gene (5 bases). V was cut by 5 bases and J by 0 bases, with 19 bases left in between. Germline lookup yields CDR1 SGHVS and CDR2 FQNEAQ. This CDR3 is built from 18 residues. CDR3 amino acids: CASSPASGNAANTGELFF. CDR3 coding DNA: TGTGCCAGCAGCCCTGCATCAGGGAATGCTGCGAACACCGGGGAGCTGTTTTTT. Using reference TRBV7-8 and TRBJ2-2 for the parts outside the CDR3, the full variable domain is GAGVSQSPRYKVAKRGQDVALRCDPISGHVSLFWYQQALGQGPEFLTYFQNEAQLDKSGLPSDRFFAERPEGSVSTLKIQRTQQEDSAVYLCASSPASGNAANTGELFFGEGSRLTVL.

The rearrangement joins TRBV6-2 or TRBV6-3 to TRBJ1-1; D is unclear. Germline-derived CDR1 and CDR2 are MNHEY and SVGEGT. This CDR3 contains 11 residues. V was shortened by 6 bases and J by 10 bases, with 12 bases between the two germline ends. The CDR3, as DNA: TGTGCCAGCAGCTATGGACGGGGAGCTTTCTTT. Amino acids: CASSYGRGAFF.

The chain couples TRBV28 to TRBJ2-5; tentative D call: TRBD2 (6 bases). This CDR3 has 17 residues. The germline CDR1 and CDR2 sequences are MDHEN and SYDVKM. V lost 5 bases to trimming and J lost 2 bases, with 21 bases between them. CDR3 loop: CASSNGRLGLQQETQYF. Written as DNA, the CDR3 is TGTGCCAGCAGTAACGGCAGACTGGGACTCCAGCAAGAGACCCAGTACTTC.

The V and J genes are TRBV19 and TRBJ2-5; TRBD2 matches 10 bases. The CDR3 is 19 residues long. V dropped 3 bases and J dropped 3; count of bases not matched to a gene: 16. Per the germline V gene, CDR1 is LNHDA and CDR2 is SQIVND (reference sequence). The CDR3 nucleotides read TGTGCCAGTAGTATCTTTTGGCTAGCGGGAGAGTGGGGGGAAGAGACCCAGTACTTC. Protein: CASSIFWLAGEWGEETQYF.